The rows below give T cell receptor beta chains drawn from one sample of a study of shared clonotypes between healthy human individuals. Sequencing was performed with immunoSEQ multiplex PCR; in TCRdb, only in-frame clones are kept and a portion is missing. The table shows roughly 1,000,000 clones, with approximately 80% occurring only once. Material: memory CD4+ T cells from PBMCs. The receptors come from a man aged 18 to 29 in good health. Some clones in this sample may be carry-over from other donors' samples. The CDR3 runs from the conserved cysteine through the conserved F or W. D genes are given only for firm matches. Clone size appears in some rows only: once, few, many, or a class for an expanded clone.

size: NA; length: 15; V: TRBV25-1; D: NA; J: TRBJ2-7; DNA: TGTGCCAGCAGTGATATGGACAGAGTATCCTACGAGCAGTACTTC; CDR3: CASSDMDRVSYEQYF
size: NA; length: 16; V: TRBV6-5; D: NA; J: TRBJ1-4; DNA: TGTGCCAGCAGTTTGGGTAGCGGGTACGCTAATGAAAAACTGTTTTTT; CDR3: CASSLGSGYANEKLFF
size: NA; length: 14; V: TRBV6-1; D: NA; J: TRBJ2-7; DNA: TGTGCCAGCAGTGGGTCATGGCGGGGCTACGAGCAGTACTTC; CDR3: CASSGSWRGYEQYF
size: NA; length: 13; V: TRBV27; D: TRBD1; J: TRBJ2-5; DNA: TGTGCCAGCAGGGGACAGTGGCAAGAGACCCAGTACTTC; CDR3: CASRGQWQETQYF
size: NA; length: 13; V: TRBV29-1; D: TRBD2; J: TRBJ2-1; DNA: TGCAGCGTTGAAAGGACTAGCGGGAAGAGAAGGTTCTTC; CDR3: CSVERTSGKRRFF
size: few; length: 15; V: TRBV7-2; D: NA; J: TRBJ1-4; DNA: TGTGCCAGCAGCTTACAGGCCAGCCATAATGAAAAACTGTTTTTT; CDR3: CASSLQASHNEKLFF
size: NA; length: 15; V: TRBV7-9; D: NA; J: TRBJ2-7; DNA: TGTGCCAGCAGCCCCCGCGGGGAGACCTCCTACGAGCAGTACTTC; CDR3: CASSPRGETSYEQYF
size: NA; length: 14; V: TRBV13; D: NA; J: TRBJ2-3; DNA: TGTGCCAGCAGCTTACTGGCGGGTGGGGATACGCAGTATTTT; CDR3: CASSLLAGGDTQYF
size: NA; length: 17; V: TRBV21-1; D: NA; J: TRBJ2-7; DNA: TGTGCCAGCAGCAAAGCGATTCGGACAGGGACAACGGACGAGCAGTACTTC; CDR3: CASSKAIRTGTTDEQYF
size: NA; length: 18; V: TRBV5-1; D: TRBD2; J: TRBJ2-1; DNA: TGCGCCAGCAGCTCTTCTCCTGGACTAGCGGGAATGGGCAATGAGCAGTTCTTC; CDR3: CASSSSPGLAGMGNEQFF
size: NA; length: 13; V: TRBV10-3; D: NA; J: TRBJ2-7; DNA: TGTGCCATCAGTGAACGGGTACGGGGTGAGCAGTACTTC; CDR3: CAISERVRGEQYF